This entry features one T cell receptor (beta chain) sequence. Antigen: not known. Template was genomic DNA from frozen, unsorted single-cell suspensions. Looked up from germline, CDR1 is LNHDA and CDR2 is SQIVND (reference sequence). This CDR3 has 17 amino acids. V shed 7 bases and J 4 bases; nucleotides not matched to a gene: 12. The sample belongs to a study of immune cell composition in non-small cell lung cancer. Here immunoSEQ multiplex PCR was the method, and the copy in TCRdb shows in-frame clones only, minus some. The top ten clones hold approximately 12% of a sample with 8,000 or so clones, under 80% of them seen once. Notes on the study in general: Overall clonality, unlike maximal tumour-associated clone frequency, did not predict TIL reactivity. Squamous lung tumours showed higher top 10 clone scores and clonality than adenocarcinomas. Tumour-associated clones >0.5% occurred in approximately 32% of adenocarcinomas, roughly 80% of squamous.

This clonotype originated in a human donor with non-small cell lung cancer. The chain couples TRBV19 to TRBJ2-1; 11 nucleotides line up with TRBD1. Sample: lung tumor tissue. CDR3 sequence (DNA): TGTGCCAGTACCCTTTCATCCGGGACAGGGGGATACAATGAGCAGTTCTTC. Its translation is CASTLSSGTGGYNEQFF.